The 21 T cell receptor beta chains given below trace back to one sample, sequenced in a study of identifying expanded T cells in peripheral blood. Here immunoSEQ multiplex PCR was the method, and the copy in TCRdb shows in-frame clones only, minus some. The sample consists of over 85,000 clones, about nine tenths of them appearing once. Material: blood. The receptors here all came from a person aged 18-70 years in good health.

This sequence joins TRBV19 and TRBJ1-1; 7 nucleotides line up with TRBD1. Germline V lookup: CDR1 LNHDA, CDR2 SQIVND (reference sequence). The CDR3 contains 15 residues. V shed 4 bases and J 5 bases; nucleotides not matched to a gene: 10. The CDR3 DNA follows: TGTGCCAGTAGTAATATGTTAGGGGGCGCGACTGAAGCTTTCTTT. Translating it yields CASSNMLGGATEAFF.

This chain links TRBV18 with TRBJ2-2; D is ambiguous. The germline gives CDR1 KGHSH, CDR2 LQKENI. The length of the CDR3 is 15 residues. Trimming took 3 bases from V and 1 from J, leaving 9 bases between them. The CDR3 bases are TGTGCCAGCTCACCTATGAACCTGAACACCGGGGAGCTGTTTTTT. It codes for CASSPMNLNTGELFF.

The chain couples TRBV7-9 to TRBJ1-1; TRBD1 aligns across 8 bases. The germline CDR1 and CDR2 sequences are SEHNR and FQNEAQ (reference sequence). V lost 1 base to trimming and J lost 10 bases; unmatched junction nucleotides: 5. This CDR3 comprises 13 residues. Here the CDR3 DNA reads TGTGCCAGCAGCTTAGGAGACAGGGGATCAGCTTTCTTT. Its translation is CASSLGDRGSAFF.

The chain couples TRBV2 to TRBJ1-6, with D unclear. V was pared by 8 bases and J by 4 bases, with 12 bases between. CDR1 is SNHLY, CDR2 FYNNEI, per germline. CDR3 length: 14 amino acids. CDR3 loop: CASARELYNSPLHF. Here the CDR3 DNA reads TGTGCCAGCGCTAGGGAACTTTATAATTCACCCCTCCACTTT.

This rearrangement joins TRBV9 to TRBJ1-5; 7 positions agree with TRBD1. This CDR3 is 15 amino acids long. With 4 bases clipped from V and 2 bases from J, the junction kept 6 bases outside the gene matches. CDR1 and CDR2 from the germline V gene are SGDLS and YYNGEE. The CDR3 sequence is CASSPGGEGNQPQHF. The DNA of the CDR3 is TGTGCCAGCAGCCCAGGGGGTGAGGGCAATCAGCCCCAGCATTTT. Full variable domain (outside the CDR3, taken from reference TRBV9 and TRBJ1-5): DSGVTQTPKHLITATGQRVTLRCSPRSGDLSVYWYQQSLDQGLQFLIQYYNGEERAKGNILERFSAQQFPDLHSELNLSSLELGDSALYFCASSPGGEGNQPQHFGDGTRLSIL.

This rearrangement joins TRBV2 to TRBJ2-7, with a weak D call TRBD1 (5 bases). The CDR3 runs 11 residues. The V gene's germline CDR1 is SNHLY and CDR2 FYNNEI. V was clipped by 7 bases and J by 7 bases, with 11 bases between them. CDR3 DNA: TGTGCCAGCACCAAGGGGTTGGAGCAGTACTTC. Translation: CASTKGLEQYF.

The CDR3 coding sequence is TGCGCCAGCAGCTTGGAACAGGAGAGGGATACGCAGTATTTT. Translated, it gives CASSLEQERDTQYF. The chain couples TRBV5-1 to TRBJ2-3; weak D call: TRBD1 (5 bases). Trimming cost V 0 bases and J 6 bases, with 11 bases left between them. Germline assignment: CDR1 SGHRS and CDR2 YFSETQ. This CDR3 has 14 residues.

This chain links TRBV5-1 with TRBJ2-5; D not resolved. The length of the CDR3 is 14 residues. CDR1 is SGHRS and CDR2 is YFSETQ in the germline V gene. Trimming stripped 0 bases from V and 1 base from J, with 7 bases between. The CDR3 is CASSLVATQETQYF. The DNA of the CDR3 is TGCGCCAGCAGCTTGGTCGCAACCCAAGAGACCCAGTACTTC.

This chain joins TRBV2 and TRBJ2-3, with no clear D. The CDR3 sequence is 12 residues long. Trimming removed 6 bases at V and 3 bases at J, with 7 bases between. Germline V lookup: CDR1 SNHLY, CDR2 FYNNEI. The CDR3 loop is CASSPPTDTQYF. Here the CDR3 DNA reads TGTGCCAGCAGCCCACCTACAGATACGCAGTATTTT.

V and J are TRBV5-6 and TRBJ1-4; tentatively, D is TRBD1 (5 bases). The CDR3 spans 14 residues. V lost 4 bases and J 5 bases, leaving 12 bases between the germline ends. From germline, CDR1 is SGHDT and CDR2 YYEEEE. CDR3 DNA: TGTGCCAGCAGCCCCCCGGGGGTAAATGAAAAACTGTTTTTT. This encodes CASSPPGVNEKLFF.

The rearrangement links TRBV5-1 to TRBJ2-3; 9 bases agree with TRBD1. The CDR3 is 14 amino acids. The germline V gene encodes CDR1 SGHRS and CDR2 YFSETQ. V gave up 4 bases and J gave up 4 bases; unmatched junction bases: 4. The CDR3 DNA reads TGCGCCAGCAGCATCGGACAGGGGCCAGATACGCAGTATTTT. Translated: CASSIGQGPDTQYF.

The V and J genes are TRBV11-2 and TRBJ2-3; unclear D gene. The germline CDR1 and CDR2 sequences are SGHAT and FQNNGV. This CDR3 has 15 residues. Deletions cut 2 bases from V and 6 bases from J, with 15 bases between. CDR3 in amino acids: CASSLTSTLRDTQYF. Written as DNA, the CDR3 is TGTGCCAGCAGCTTAACCTCGACCTTAAGGGATACGCAGTATTTT.

This chain connects TRBV30 to TRBJ1-1, with D tentatively TRBD1 (5 bases). This CDR3 has 12 amino acids. The germline CDR1 and CDR2 sequences are GTSNPN and SVGIG (reference sequence). For the CDR3, the DNA is TGTGCTGGGGGTTCCCATAACACTGAAGCTTTCTTT. Translating gives CAGGSHNTEAFF.

V gene TRBV7-9 combines with J gene TRBJ1-1; D is perhaps TRBD1 (6 bases). CDR1 and CDR2 from the germline V gene are SEHNR and FQNEAQ (reference sequence). CDR3 length: 15 residues. V lost 5 bases and J lost 1, with 14 bases in between. DNA for the CDR3: TGTGCCAGCAGCCCCCCTAACAGGGAGAACACTGAAGCTTTCTTT. Its protein is CASSPPNRENTEAFF.

The genes are TRBV19 and TRBJ2-7; D ambiguous. This CDR3 comprises 13 residues. V dropped 4 bases and J dropped 6 bases, with 13 bases sitting between them. Per germline, CDR1 LNHDA and CDR2 SQIVND (reference sequence). In DNA, the CDR3 is TGTGCCAGTAGTACCGTGGACCGAGGCGAGCAGTACTTC. It codes for CASSTVDRGEQYF. The variable domain in full, with the rest retrieved from reference TRBV19 and TRBJ2-7, is DGGITQSPKYLFRKEGQNVTLSCEQNLNHDAMYWYRQDPGQGLRLIYYSQIVNDFQKGDIAEGYSVSREKKESFPLTVTSAQKNPTAFYLCASSTVDRGEQYFGPGTRLTVT.

The chain has TRBV5-1 and TRBJ2-5, with TRBD2 matching over 9 bases. Germline V gives CDR1 SGHRS, CDR2 YFSETQ. V gave up 2 bases and J gave up 5 bases; unmatched junction bases: 4. The CDR3 is made up of 14 amino acids. CDR3: CASSFVSGSETQYF. The DNA of the CDR3 is TGCGCCAGCAGCTTCGTTAGCGGGAGCGAGACCCAGTACTTC.

The chain combines TRBV28 with TRBJ2-3; D unresolved. CDR3 length equals 12 residues. The ends were cut back, 3 bases at V and 4 bases at J, with 5 bases in the middle. CDR1 MDHEN and CDR2 SYDVKM come from the germline V gene. For the CDR3, the DNA is TGTGCCAGCAGTTTGGTCGCAGATACGCAGTATTTT. Protein: CASSLVADTQYF.

The chain carries TRBV18 and TRBJ1-4; TRBD1 matches at 7 bases. This CDR3 is 16 amino acids long. V was clipped by 3 bases and J by 4 bases; unmatched bases: 8. Germline CDR1 reads KGHSH; CDR2 reads LQKENI. The CDR3 DNA follows: TGTGCCAGCTCACCGAATACAGGGGACTTTAATGAAAAACTGTTTTTT. Protein sequence: CASSPNTGDFNEKLFF.

CDR3 coding DNA: TGTGCCCTCAGGGGGCTCTATGGCTACACCTTC. Encoded protein: CALRGLYGYTF. This chain links TRBV19 with TRBJ1-2; 8 positions match TRBD1. The junction had 3 bases not matched to a gene; V was cut back by 11 bases and J by 4 bases. This CDR3 spans 11 amino acids. CDR1 and CDR2 (germline): LNHDA, SQIVND (reference sequence).

This clone was recorded once. V gene TRBV28 combines with J gene TRBJ1-4; D call uncertain. Germline CDR1 MDHEN, CDR2 SYDVKM. This CDR3 has 14 amino acids. With 7 bases removed from V and 2 bases from J, the gap between germline ends came to 11 bases. The CDR3 region is CASTSNPTNEKLFF. In nucleotides, the CDR3 is TGTGCCAGCACCTCCAATCCCACTAATGAAAAACTGTTTTTT. The complete variable domain, with remaining parts taken from reference TRBV28 and TRBJ1-4, reads DVKVTQSSRYLVKRTGEKVFLECVQDMDHENMFWYRQDPGLGLRLIYFSYDVKMKEKGDIPEGYSVSREKKERFSLILESASTNQTSMYLCASTSNPTNEKLFFGSGTQLSVL.

The chain uses TRBV2 and TRBJ2-4, with D possibly being TRBD1 (6 bases). This CDR3 has 15 residues. Deletions cut 0 bases from V and 7 bases from J, with 13 bases between. The V gene's germline CDR1 is SNHLY and CDR2 FYNNEI. CDR3: CASSEALTGWNIQYF. CDR3 bases: TGTGCCAGCAGTGAAGCGCTAACAGGGTGGAACATTCAGTACTTC.